These 19 T cell receptor beta chains were sequenced from one sample in a study of T cell clonality in common variable immunodeficiency. Study-wide points: Common variable immunodeficiency TCR beta sequences reportedly had fewer deletions and N-nucleotide insertions.

No antigen has been assigned to these receptors. The table came from immunoSEQ multiplex PCR; TCRdb's copy has only in-frame clones and leaves some out. Listed here are under 20,000 clones without any singletons, the top ten holding roughly 12%. Sequenced input: peripheral blood mononuclear cells. These receptors came from a human donor with common variable immunodeficiency.

This clone is categorized as medium-sized. The CDR3 end falls 3 residues outside the read, so it is completed with the germline J gene. The rearrangement links TRBV3-1 (or the pseudogene TRBV3-2) to TRBJ1-1; D not resolved. The germline V gene has CDR1 LGHDT and CDR2 YNNKEL (reference sequence). This CDR3 has 13 residues. Trimming stripped 5 bases from V and 0 bases from J, with 7 bases between. CDR3 amino acids: CASSLSLNTEAFF. The sequenced part of the CDR3 DNA is TGTGCCAGCAGCTTATCCCTGAACACTGAA.

This clone was seen more than once but under ten times. The read terminates 3 residues before the CDR3 end, so the remaining end is supplied by the germline J gene. The chain is built from TRBV7-9 and TRBJ2-2; D possibly corresponds to TRBD1 (6 bases). CDR3 length: 15 amino acids. Germline V lookup: CDR1 SEHNR, CDR2 FQNEAQ (reference sequence). The germline V and J ends were trimmed by 3 bases and 1 base, with 9 bases remaining between them. The CDR3 loop is CASSFFRGNTGELFF. The sequenced part of the CDR3 DNA is TGTGCCAGCAGCTTTTTCAGGGGGAACACCGGGGAG.

This clone was seen at least ten times. The CDR3 end lies 3 residues beyond the end of the read and is filled in from the germline J gene. V usage is TRBV30 and J usage is TRBJ2-3, with D possibly TRBD1 on 6 matching bases. V was clipped by 5 bases and J by 2 bases, with 11 bases between them. This CDR3 has 13 residues. Germline loops: CDR1 GTSNPN, CDR2 SVGIG (reference sequence). The CDR3 sequence is CAWGTPNTDTQYF. The DNA read from the CDR3 is TGTGCCTGGGGGACACCCAACACAGATACG.

This clone was observed many times. The read stops 3 residues short of the end of the CDR3; the missing end is completed from the germline J gene. The chain carries TRBV28 and TRBJ1-2; 9 bases match TRBD1. Germline CDR1 and CDR2: MDHEN and SYDVKM. V shed 7 bases and J 2 bases; nucleotides not matched to a gene: 11. The CDR3 consists of 16 residues. The sequenced CDR3 bases are TGTGCCAGCAAGAAAAGGGGGGACAGGGCAAACTATGGC. It specifies CASKKRGDRANYG. The entire CDR3 protein reads CASKKRGDRANYGYTF.

Concerning this clone: The CDR3 extends 3 residues past the end of the read, so its final part is completed from the germline J gene. The chain is built from TRBV30 and TRBJ1-3; D is uncertain. This CDR3 comprises 13 residues. V lost 4 bases and J 8 bases, leaving 15 bases between the germline ends. CDR1 and CDR2 (germline): GTSNPN, SVGIG (reference sequence). CDR3 DNA (partial): TGTGCCTGGATTCCGGGTCGGCTACACACC. Translated, it gives CAWIPGRLHT. The whole CDR3 reads CAWIPGRLHTIYF.

This clone has a handful of counts. One end of the junction fails to match germline, which may point to a read error. With the read ending 3 residues before the CDR3 end, the germline J gene is used to fill in that end. V gene TRBV7-9 combines with J gene TRBJ1-4; D may be TRBD1 (5 bases). The CDR3 covers 13 residues. Per the germline V gene, CDR1 is SEHNR and CDR2 is FQNEAQ (reference sequence). The CDR3 protein is CSSSRGANEKLFF. Incomplete CDR3 DNA: TGTTCCAGCAGCCGAGGGGCTAATGAAAAA.

Within the sample, this clone is medium-sized. The read stops 3 residues short of the end of the CDR3; the missing end is completed from the germline J gene. The chain carries TRBV20-1 and TRBJ2-7; 7 bases align to TRBD2. Germline lookup yields CDR1 DFQATT and CDR2 SNEGSKA (reference sequence). The CDR3 consists of 13 residues. Trimming removed 3 bases from V and 4 bases from J; junction bases left unmatched: 6. This chain's CDR3 is CSARGGSGYEQYF. CDR3 DNA, as far as it was read: TGCAGTGCTAGGGGCGGGAGCGGTTACGAG.

This clone was seen at least ten times. From the germline J gene comes the end of the CDR3, since the read stops 3 residues before it. This chain uses TRBV7-2 with TRBJ1-5; D is perhaps TRBD1 (5 bases). Trimming pared 3 bases from V and 5 bases from J, leaving 8 bases between. The germline CDR1 and CDR2 sequences are SGHTA and FQGNSA. The CDR3 loop spans 13 amino acids. CDR3 DNA (partial): TGTGCCAGCAGCTTCCAGGGCGATCAGCCC. This encodes CASSFQGDQP. The full CDR3 protein is CASSFQGDQPQHF.

This clone occurred a few times. The CDR3 is cut off 3 residues early in the read; its end comes from the germline J gene. The gene calls are TRBV19 and TRBJ1-1; 7 bases agree with TRBD1. The CDR3 is made up of 15 amino acids. From germline, CDR1 is LNHDA and CDR2 SQIVND (reference sequence). V was pared by 3 bases and J by 4 bases, with 8 bases of the junction left unmatched. Incomplete CDR3 DNA: TGTGCCAGTAGTATCGGACAGGTCCGGGGCACTGAA. It translates to CASSIGQVRGTE. The complete CDR3 sequence is CASSIGQVRGTEAFF.

This clone was picked up many times. The CDR3 extends 3 residues past the end of the read, so its final part is completed from the germline J gene. The chain combines TRBV5-4 with TRBJ1-2; possibly TRBD1 for D (5 bases). Germline CDR1 is SGHNT and CDR2 is YYREEE (reference sequence). CDR3 length: 12 residues. The sequenced CDR3 bases are TGTGCCAGCAGCTCTTCCAGGGCTCTC. This codes for CASSSSRAL. In full, the CDR3 is CASSSSRALYTF.

A remark on this clone: The read ends 3 residues before the CDR3 terminus; that terminus is restored from the germline J gene. V usage is TRBV19 and J usage is TRBJ2-7, with TRBD2 identical over 9 bases. Trimming at V came to 5 bases and at J to 3 bases, leaving 5 bases not matched to a gene. The length of the CDR3 is 14 residues. Germline values: CDR1 LNHDA, CDR2 SQIVND (reference sequence). The sequenced part of the CDR3 DNA is TGTGCCAGTAGTGGTAGCGGGGGAGTCTACGAG. This sequence encodes CASSGSGGVYE. The whole CDR3 protein is CASSGSGGVYEQYF.

Note on this clone: Read sequence stops 3 residues before the CDR3 end, and the germline J gene provides the missing end. V and J are TRBV7-9 and TRBJ1-2, with D perhaps TRBD1 (6 bases). The CDR3 sequence is 13 residues long. CDR1 and CDR2 (germline): SEHNR, FQNEAQ (reference sequence). Trimming took off 1 base at V and 4 bases at J, with 7 bases between the two ends. Incomplete CDR3 DNA: TGTGCCAGCAGCTTAGGGGACACCTATGGC. Residues: CASSLGDTYG. The whole CDR3 protein reads CASSLGDTYGYTF. The full variable domain, completed using reference TRBV7-9 and TRBJ1-2, is DTGVSQNPRHKITKRGQNVTFRCDPISEHNRLYWYRQTLGQGPEFLTYFQNEAQLEKSRLLSDRFSAERPKGSFSTLEIQRTEQGDSAMYLCASSLGDTYGYTFGSGTRLTVV.

By sample share, this clone is medium-sized. The CDR3 reads CASSQGTGSNQPQHF. The part of the CDR3 DNA that was read is TGTGCCAGCTCACAAGGGACAGGGAGCAATCAGCCC. V is TRBV18 and J is TRBJ1-5; 9 bases align to TRBD1. The read comes to an end 3 residues before the CDR3 does, leaving the germline J gene to fill in the end. The junction had 2 bases not matched to a gene; V was cut back by 4 bases and J by 1 base. Germline V CDR1 and CDR2: KGHSH, LQKENI. The CDR3 extends over 15 amino acids.

The sample holds a few counts of this clone. Sequencing ends 3 residues short of the CDR3 end; the germline J gene provides the rest. The gene calls are TRBV5-1 and TRBJ2-7, with 11 bases that match TRBD2. The V gene's germline CDR1 is SGHRS and CDR2 YFSETQ. V trimming: 4 bases; J trimming: 6 bases; junction bases outside the gene matches: 6. The CDR3 runs 14 residues. The CDR3 DNA, read in part, is TGCGCCAGCAGCATACTAGCGGGGGACGGCGAG. Translation: CASSILAGDGE. The full CDR3 is CASSILAGDGEQYF. Complete variable domain (other parts from reference TRBV5-1 and TRBJ2-7): KAGVTQTPRYLIKTRGQQVTLSCSPISGHRSVSWYQQTPGQGLQFLFEYFSETQRNKGNFPGRFSGRQFSNSRSEMNVSTLELGDSALYLCASSILAGDGEQYFGPGTRLTVT.

Note on this clone: The read gets to within 3 residues of the CDR3 end, and the germline J gene fills in the rest. The rearrangement uses TRBV30 and TRBJ2-3; TRBD1 matches 7 bases. The CDR3 runs to 14 residues. V gave up 3 bases and J gave up 3 bases; unmatched junction bases: 6. The germline V gene has CDR1 GTSNPN and CDR2 SVGIG (reference sequence). The DNA read from the CDR3 is TGTGCCTGGAGGCAAACAGGGGAGACAGATACG. Translating gives CAWRQTGETDT. The CDR3, in full, reads CAWRQTGETDTQYF.

This clone was observed a few times. The CDR3 protein is CASSLGLAGYEQFF. Incomplete CDR3 DNA: TGTGCCAGCAGCTTGGGACTAGCGGGATATGAG. The V gene is TRBV5-6, the J gene TRBJ2-1, with 11 positions matching TRBD2. Read coverage stops 3 residues before the CDR3 terminus; the germline J gene supplies the remainder. The CDR3 extends over 14 amino acids. The V gene's germline CDR1 is SGHDT and CDR2 YYEEEE. J lost 8 bases, V lost 0 bases, and 1 base had no gene match.

This clone was seen a few times. The read halts 3 residues ahead of the CDR3 end, with the missing end drawn from the germline J gene. This sequence joins TRBV6-2 or TRBV6-3 and TRBJ2-3, with D uncertain. Between the trimmed V and J ends, which lost 2 bases and 4 bases, there was a span of 10 bases. The length of the CDR3 is 14 residues. Looked up from germline, CDR1 is MNHEY and CDR2 is SVGEGT. The CDR3 bases that were read are TGTGCCAGCAGTTACGAACTTGATTCAGATACG. Amino acids: CASSYELDSDT. The entire CDR3 sequence reads CASSYELDSDTQYF.

This clone has more than one count but fewer than ten. The CDR3 end lies 3 residues beyond the end of the read and is filled in from the germline J gene. The chain has TRBV30 and TRBJ2-1; D is unresolved. CDR3 length: 13 amino acids. From germline, CDR1 is GTSNPN and CDR2 SVGIG (reference sequence). The V gene lost 0 bases and the J gene lost 9 bases, with 12 bases spanning the gap. The CDR3 sequence: CAWSVYSPGEQFF. The DNA read from the CDR3 is TGTGCCTGGAGTGTATACTCCCCAGGTGAG.

This clone has more than one count but fewer than ten. The CDR3 extends 3 residues past the end of the read, so its final part is completed from the germline J gene. This rearrangement joins TRBV7-2 to TRBJ2-2, with D tentatively TRBD1 (6 bases). Germline CDR1 and CDR2: SGHTA and FQGNSA. The CDR3 extends over 14 amino acids. Between the trimmed V and J ends, which lost 5 bases and 4 bases, there was a span of 11 bases. The CDR3 DNA, read in part, is TGTGCCAGCAGCATAGGACAGCTCACCGGGGAG. Its protein product is CASSIGQLTGE. The whole CDR3 sequence reads CASSIGQLTGELFF.